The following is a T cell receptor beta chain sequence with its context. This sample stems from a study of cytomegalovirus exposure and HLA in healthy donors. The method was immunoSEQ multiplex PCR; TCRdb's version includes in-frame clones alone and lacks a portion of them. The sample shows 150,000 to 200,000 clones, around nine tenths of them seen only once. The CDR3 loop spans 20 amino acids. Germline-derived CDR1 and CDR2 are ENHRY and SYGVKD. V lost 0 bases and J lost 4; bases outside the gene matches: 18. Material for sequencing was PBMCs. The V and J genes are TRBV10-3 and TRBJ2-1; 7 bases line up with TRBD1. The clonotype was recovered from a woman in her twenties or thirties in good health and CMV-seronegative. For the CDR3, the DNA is TGTGCCATCAGTGAGTCGGGGACAGCCGCCGCGCCCCCCCCATACAATGAGCAGTTCTTC. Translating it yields CAISESGTAAAPPPYNEQFF.